This TCR beta chain is drawn from a study of CD8+CD57+ T cells in acquired aplastic anemia. Study context: As sequenced from healthy donors, CD4+ cells averaged around 11 million reads. Broader study findings: Patients had under 30 CD8+ CDR3 sequences in common with controls (the shared set).

Genomic DNA provided the template from which TCR beta VDJ and CDR3 profiles were obtained. MiXCR, run by TCRdb on the reads, gives a single entry per CDR3 protein. The sample holds fewer than 150,000 distinct CDR3 sequences, about 48% seen once. Concerning this clonotype: What it recognizes is unknown.

The germline gives CDR1 SGHAT, CDR2 FQDESV (reference sequence). The CDR3 is made up of 16 amino acids. V was pared by 5 bases and J by 0 bases, with 9 bases of the junction left unmatched. This TCR came from a human donor in good health, serving as a control. The gene calls are TRBV11-1 and TRBJ1-2; 7 bases match TRBD1. The specimen was sorted CD4+, CD8+, or CD8+CD57+ T cells (not recorded which) from PBMCs. The CDR3 DNA is TGTGCCAGCAGCGACTCAGGGGGGGGAGCTAACTATGGCTACACCTTC. Its translation is CASSDSGGGANYGYTF.